Each of the 20 T cell receptor beta chains below was sequenced from the same sample in a study of T cell repertoires in cytomegalovirus infection. A single record per CDR3 protein comes from TCRdb applying MiXCR to the reads. In the table there are around 200,000 distinct CDR3 sequences, approximately 40% of which are singletons. Their antigens remain unidentified. Sequencing was performed on CD8+ T cells from cultured PBMCs, taken from culture after CMV antigen stimulation. The receptors stem from a human donor in good health (CMV status not recorded). Some clones in this sample may be carry-over from other donors' samples.

This clonotype was seen a single time. J is TRBJ2-5 and V is TRBV6-2 or TRBV6-3; D not certain. The V gene's germline CDR1 is MNHEY and CDR2 SVGEGT. The CDR3 loop spans 15 amino acids. Deletions cut 7 bases from V and 2 bases from J, with 17 bases between. CDR3 sequence (DNA): TGTGCCAGCACTTTAACCCTTGCAGGACAAGAGACCCAGTACTTC. Amino acids: CASTLTLAGQETQYF.

This clonotype was detected ten times or more. The chain has TRBV7-8 and TRBJ2-1; D is undetermined. This CDR3 contains 15 residues. From germline, CDR1 is SGHVS and CDR2 FQNEAQ. The V gene lost 2 bases and the J gene lost 5 bases, with 13 bases spanning the gap. The CDR3 reads CASSLQMDGDNEQFF. Written as DNA, the CDR3 is TGTGCCAGCAGCTTACAGATGGACGGAGACAATGAGCAGTTCTTC.

The chain employs TRBV12-3 or TRBV12-4 and TRBJ2-5, with 7 bases that match TRBD1. CDR3 length: 15 amino acids. Trimming at V came to 3 bases and at J to 3 bases, leaving 7 bases not matched to a gene. CDR3 in amino acids: CASSLETGFKETQYF. CDR3 DNA: TGTGCCAGCAGTTTGGAGACAGGGTTTAAAGAGACCCAGTACTTC.

This clonotype is a singleton in its sample. This chain links TRBV6-5 with TRBJ1-3; D ambiguous. V was clipped by 2 bases and J by 0 bases, with 8 bases between them. CDR3 length: 15 amino acids. Germline CDR1 and CDR2: MNHEY and SVGAGI. In nucleotides, the CDR3 is TGTGCCAGCAGTTACACTGGCTTCTCTGGAAACACCATATATTTT. It translates to CASSYTGFSGNTIYF.

The chain carries TRBV28 and TRBJ1-4; TRBD1 matches 7 bases. The germline V gene encodes CDR1 MDHEN and CDR2 SYDVKM. Trimming took 3 bases from V and 7 from J; bases not matched to a gene: 5. This CDR3 is 14 amino acids long. The CDR3 here is CASSFRGQVEKLFF. The CDR3 coding sequence is TGTGCCAGCAGTTTTAGGGGGCAAGTTGAAAAACTGTTTTTT.

Details on this clonotype: The junction differs from germline at one of its ends, possibly a read error. This chain connects TRBV9 to TRBJ1-1; 7 positions match TRBD1. Looked up from germline, CDR1 is SGDLS and CDR2 is YYNGEE. CDR3 length equals 16 residues. The CDR3 here is CASSLRGDSLKTEAFF. CDR3 bases: TGTGCCAGCAGCCTTAGGGGGGACAGCTTGAAGACTGAAGCTTTCTTT.

The chain recombines TRBV7-8 with TRBJ1-1, with 9 bases fitting TRBD1. V lost 0 bases, J lost 0 bases, and 2 bases stayed unmatched. The germline V gene has CDR1 SGHVS and CDR2 FQNEAQ. The CDR3 runs 16 residues. CDR3 sequence (DNA): TGTGCCAGCAGCTTAGCACAGGGGGCCCTGAACACTGAAGCTTTCTTT. This translates into CASSLAQGALNTEAFF.

The chain is built from TRBV20-1 and TRBJ2-1, with D possibly TRBD2 on 5 matching bases. V dropped 1 base and J dropped 7 bases, with 17 bases sitting between them. Germline values: CDR1 DFQATT, CDR2 SNEGSKA (reference sequence). This CDR3 comprises 15 residues. CDR3 residues: CSARGTFAPGNEQFF. CDR3 sequence (DNA): TGCAGTGCTAGAGGGACTTTCGCCCCTGGGAATGAGCAGTTCTTC.

This clonotype was seen ten or more times. This rearrangement joins TRBV7-8 to TRBJ1-5; 7 bases are a match to TRBD1. Germline V CDR1 and CDR2: SGHVS, FQNEAQ. V lost 5 bases to trimming and J lost 4 bases; unmatched junction nucleotides: 8. This CDR3 comprises 15 residues. This chain's CDR3 is CASSKRDRGNQPQHF. Written as DNA, the CDR3 is TGTGCCAGCAGCAAACGGGACAGAGGGAATCAGCCCCAGCATTTT.

About this clonotype: A much larger clone is a single base away; this may be a read error. CDR3 nucleotide sequence: TGTGCCAGCAGCTTATTAGCAAGGGCAGTTGCTAATTCACCCCTCCACTTT. This codes for CASSLLARAVANSPLHF. The J gene is TRBJ1-6, the V gene TRBV7-2, with D unclear. Germline values: CDR1 SGHTA, CDR2 FQGNSA. V was cut by 2 bases and J by 6 bases, with 17 bases left in between. The CDR3 loop spans 17 amino acids.

This chain joins TRBV19 and TRBJ2-1, with TRBD2 matching 10 bases. CDR1 is LNHDA, CDR2 SQIVND, per germline (reference sequence). The ends lost 3 bases at V and 0 bases at J; junction bases unmatched: 2. The CDR3 has 16 residues. CDR3 bases: TGTGCCAGTAGTATGGGGACTAGCGTCTCCTACAATGAGCAGTTCTTC. The encoded protein is CASSMGTSVSYNEQFF.

This clonotype was seen at least ten times. V and J are TRBV7-6 and TRBJ2-2, with 8 nucleotides matching TRBD1. Germline V gene sequence: CDR1 SGHVS, CDR2 FNYEAQ. V dropped 5 bases and J dropped 0; count of bases not matched to a gene: 5. The CDR3 is made up of 16 amino acids. This CDR3 reads CASSPRQGPNTGELFF. CDR3 sequence (DNA): TGTGCCAGCAGCCCCAGACAGGGGCCGAACACCGGGGAGCTGTTTTTT.

A few counts support this clonotype. The chain combines TRBV28 with TRBJ2-7; D is unresolved. The CDR3 has 12 residues. V gave up 1 base and J gave up 6 bases, with 7 bases separating them. Germline V gene sequence: CDR1 MDHEN, CDR2 SYDVKM. The CDR3 bases are TGTGCCAGCAGTTTATTTAGTGCCGAGCAGTACTTC. Its protein product is CASSLFSAEQYF.

This rearrangement joins TRBV5-6 to TRBJ2-1; D perhaps matches TRBD1 (6 bases). CDR3 length equals 17 residues. Germline values: CDR1 SGHDT, CDR2 YYEEEE. Trimming removed 2 bases from V and 1 base from J, with 16 bases in between. The CDR3 region has the DNA TGTGCCAGCAGCTTCCGGCAGGGGCTTGGATCCTACAATGAGCAGTTCTTC. Translating gives CASSFRQGLGSYNEQFF.

This clonotype has at least ten counts. The CDR3 DNA follows: TGTGCCAGCACCCAAGGGGACTCCCCGAATACGCAGTATTTT. Translated, it gives CASTQGDSPNTQYF. The V gene is TRBV7-9, the J gene TRBJ2-3; perhaps TRBD2 as D (6 bases). Germline CDR1 and CDR2: SEHNR and FQNEAQ (reference sequence). V lost 7 bases and J lost 7, with 18 bases in between. CDR3 size: 14 residues.

This rearrangement joins TRBV7-2 to TRBJ2-7, with unresolved D. V gave up 1 base and J gave up 0 bases, with 13 bases separating them. The V gene's germline CDR1 is SGHTA and CDR2 FQGNSA. The CDR3 is made up of 16 amino acids. The DNA for the CDR3 is TGTGCCAGCAGCTTAGTCCACAGCTCGGGCTCCTACGAGCAGTACTTC. This translates into CASSLVHSSGSYEQYF.

This clonotype turned up a few times. CDR3 coding DNA: TGTGCCAGCAGCACAAGGGACAGGGGGGGTGGTGAGCCCCAGCATTTT. Protein product: CASSTRDRGGGEPQHF. The chain joins TRBV7-2 to TRBJ1-5; 11 nucleotides line up with TRBD1. The V segment lost 5 bases and the J segment 8 bases; nucleotides outside the gene matches: 11. Germline-derived CDR1 and CDR2 are SGHTA and FQGNSA. The CDR3 consists of 16 residues.

This clonotype has just a few counts. The chain links TRBV10-3 to TRBJ1-5; no clear D. The CDR3 consists of 17 residues. V was clipped by 0 bases and J by 2 bases, with 14 bases between them. Looked up from germline, CDR1 is ENHRY and CDR2 is SYGVKD. CDR3 protein: CAISESIEVRGNQPQHF. In DNA, the CDR3 is TGTGCCATCAGTGAGTCGATCGAGGTGAGGGGCAATCAGCCCCAGCATTTT.

The chain combines TRBV19 with TRBJ1-5; tentatively, D is TRBD1 (5 bases). This CDR3 has 15 amino acids. The germline gives CDR1 LNHDA, CDR2 SQIVND (reference sequence). V dropped 5 bases and J dropped 3 bases, with 14 bases sitting between them. This chain's CDR3 is CASSPGTEINQPQHF. The CDR3 bases are TGTGCCAGTAGTCCCGGGACGGAGATCAATCAGCCCCAGCATTTT. The full variable domain, completed using reference TRBV19 and TRBJ1-5, is DGGITQSPKYLFRKEGQNVTLSCEQNLNHDAMYWYRQDPGQGLRLIYYSQIVNDFQKGDIAEGYSVSREKKESFPLTVTSAQKNPTAFYLCASSPGTEINQPQHFGDGTRLSIL.

This clonotype has more than one count but fewer than ten. The rearrangement joins TRBV4-2 to TRBJ2-2; no definite D call. Germline V gene data show CDR1 as LGHNA and CDR2 as YNFKEQ. V dropped 0 bases and J dropped 2 bases, with 4 bases sitting between them. The CDR3 is 14 amino acids. The CDR3 is CASSQDLNTGELFF. CDR3 DNA: TGTGCCAGCAGCCAAGACTTAAACACCGGGGAGCTGTTTTTT.